The 27 T cell receptor beta chains given below trace back to one sample, sequenced in a study of shared clonotypes between healthy human individuals. Repertoires were generated with immunoSEQ multiplex PCR, while TCRdb's copy carries only in-frame clones and drops some. The table records roughly 2.5 million clones, around nine tenths of them present only once. Material for sequencing was naive CD4+ T cells sorted from blood. Sample subset: CD45RA+ positively selected. The origin of the receptors is a man younger than 30 in good health.

The chain recombines TRBV19 with TRBJ2-7, with D possibly being TRBD2 (6 bases). From germline, CDR1 is LNHDA and CDR2 SQIVND (reference sequence). Between the trimmed V and J ends, which lost 3 bases and 2 bases, there was a span of 14 bases. There are 15 residues in the CDR3. CDR3 sequence reads: CASSMVASDTYEQYF. CDR3 bases: TGTGCCAGTAGTATGGTGGCTAGCGACACCTACGAGCAGTACTTC. Combining the CDR3 with reference TRBV19 and TRBJ2-7 gives the whole variable domain DGGITQSPKYLFRKEGQNVTLSCEQNLNHDAMYWYRQDPGQGLRLIYYSQIVNDFQKGDIAEGYSVSREKKESFPLTVTSAQKNPTAFYLCASSMVASDTYEQYFGPGTRLTVT.

This sequence joins TRBV18 and TRBJ2-5, with D unresolved. The J call is doubtful: the DNA matches TRBJ2-7 better. The CDR3 consists of 12 residues. Per the germline V gene, CDR1 is KGHSH and CDR2 is LQKENI. The CDR3: CASSLRADEQYF. The CDR3 DNA reads TGTGCCAGCTCACTAAGGGCGGACGAGCAGTACTTC.

The chain recombines TRBV28 with TRBJ1-2; 11 nucleotides match TRBD1. V lost 7 bases, J lost 6 bases, and 4 bases stayed unmatched. Germline V gives CDR1 MDHEN, CDR2 SYDVKM. CDR3 length equals 13 residues. The CDR3 DNA reads as TGTGCCAGCATATGGACAGGGGGCAATGGCTACACCTTC. Its protein product is CASIWTGGNGYTF.

J is TRBJ1-6 and V is TRBV30, with 8 bases identical to TRBD1. The junction had 11 bases not matched to a gene; V was cut back by 0 bases and J by 4 bases. This CDR3 is built from 18 residues. Germline V CDR1 and CDR2: GTSNPN, SVGIG (reference sequence). The CDR3 region has the DNA TGTGCCTGGAGTGTACCTAGACAGGGGAAATTTTATAATTCACCCCTCCACTTT. Encoded protein: CAWSVPRQGKFYNSPLHF.

CDR3 in DNA: TGTGCCAGCAGTTTACCCCCTCACGGTTACACCTTC. It encodes CASSLPPHGYTF. This chain links TRBV28 with TRBJ1-2; D gene unclear. CDR1 MDHEN and CDR2 SYDVKM come from the germline V gene. V lost 2 bases, J lost 11 bases, and 12 bases lay in between. The CDR3 has 12 residues.

This CDR3 reads CASSLAGVAGSYEQYF. The CDR3 DNA follows: TGCGCCAGCAGCTTGGCAGGGGTGGCGGGATCGTACGAGCAGTACTTC. J is TRBJ2-7 and V is TRBV5-1; D assignment may be TRBD1 or TRBD2 (6 bases each). Germline loops: CDR1 SGHRS, CDR2 YFSETQ. Trimming cost V 0 bases and J 4 bases, with 17 bases left between them. This CDR3 is 16 amino acids long.

The rearrangement uses TRBV30 and TRBJ1-2; perhaps TRBD1 as D (5 bases). Germline values: CDR1 GTSNPN, CDR2 SVGIG (reference sequence). CDR3 length: 13 amino acids. V was cut by 5 bases and J by 3 bases, with 13 bases left in between. The CDR3 region has the DNA TGTGCCTGGTCCAGACAGCCGGACTATGGCTACACCTTC. Amino acid sequence: CAWSRQPDYGYTF.

This clone was seen just once. This chain uses TRBV13 with TRBJ2-7; D remains ambiguous. The CDR3 runs to 13 residues. CDR1 and CDR2 from the germline V gene are PRHDT and FYEKMQ (reference sequence). Trimming removed 4 bases at V and 7 bases at J, with 14 bases between. Written as DNA, the CDR3 is TGTGCCAGCAGCTCCCTCGCCCGATATGAGCAGTACTTC. Its translation: CASSSLARYEQYF. Looking up the rest from reference TRBV13 and TRBJ2-7 gives the full variable domain: AAGVIQSPRHLIKEKRETATLKCYPIPRHDTVYWYQQGPGQDPQFLISFYEKMQSDKGSIPDRFSAQQFSDYHSELNMSSLELGDSALYFCASSSLARYEQYFGPGTRLTVT.

This chain connects TRBV6-5 to TRBJ2-1; the match to TRBD2 covers 11 bases. The germline CDR1 and CDR2 sequences are MNHEY and SVGAGI. The junction had 5 bases not matched to a gene; V was cut back by 7 bases and J by 3 bases. The CDR3 length is 15 residues. Here the CDR3 reads CASKGTSGYYNEQFF. CDR3 sequence (DNA): TGTGCCAGCAAGGGGACTAGCGGCTACTACAATGAGCAGTTCTTC.

The rearrangement links TRBV5-6 to TRBJ2-5; D remains ambiguous. Germline assignment: CDR1 SGHDT and CDR2 YYEEEE. This CDR3 has 15 amino acids. V shed 4 bases and J shed 5 bases, with 18 bases lying between them. The CDR3 region has the DNA TGTGCCAGCAGCGCGACGAGGAGTCCCTCGGAGACCCAGTACTTC. The encoded protein is CASSATRSPSETQYF.

This chain links TRBV6-5 with TRBJ1-2, with D tentatively TRBD1 (5 bases). The V end lost 8 bases, the J end lost 5 bases, and 18 bases lay between the germline ends. Germline V lookup: CDR1 MNHEY, CDR2 SVGAGI. The CDR3 spans 14 residues. For the CDR3, the DNA is TGTGCCAGCCGTCCCGGGCCGGGACCGTATGGCTACACCTTC. This gives the protein CASRPGPGPYGYTF.

To note about this clone: This sample also contains other DNA sequences that code for the same CDR3. The chain links TRBV7-2 to TRBJ2-2; D call uncertain. The CDR3 is 15 residues long. The germline V gene encodes CDR1 SGHTA and CDR2 FQGNSA. Trimming removed 1 base at V and 2 bases at J, with 8 bases between. The CDR3 sequence: CASSLVRTNTGELFF. CDR3 DNA sequence: TGTGCCAGCAGCTTAGTTCGCACTAACACCGGGGAGCTGTTTTTT.

This chain joins TRBV28 and TRBJ1-2; 7 bases are a match to TRBD1. The CDR3 length is 17 residues. V shed 10 bases, J shed 1 base, and the junction held 18 bases outside the gene matches. Per germline, CDR1 MDHEN and CDR2 SYDVKM. The CDR3 spells CATISFGTEDRNYGYTF. DNA of the CDR3: TGTGCCACCATCTCATTCGGGACAGAAGACCGTAACTATGGCTACACCTTC.

V usage is TRBV6-4 and J usage is TRBJ2-1; no clear D gene. CDR1 and CDR2 from the germline V gene are MRHNA and SNTAGT. The CDR3 totals 15 residues. Trimming stripped 0 bases from V and 9 bases from J, with 15 bases between. The CDR3 DNA follows: TGTGCCAGCAGTGACTCTCATGTGAGCCGCGGTGAGCAGTTCTTC. It codes for CASSDSHVSRGEQFF.

A note on this clone: The sample has other DNA sequences that encode this CDR3 too. The V and J genes are TRBV30 and TRBJ1-1, with D possibly being TRBD1 (5 bases). The CDR3 runs to 13 residues. The V end was cut by 1 base, the J end by 2 bases, with 8 bases between. Germline V gene data show CDR1 as GTSNPN and CDR2 as SVGIG (reference sequence). The CDR3 reads CAWSGQLNTEAFF. The CDR3 bases are TGTGCCTGGAGTGGACAGCTTAACACTGAAGCTTTCTTT.

This chain joins TRBV6-1 and TRBJ1-2, with TRBD1 as a possible D gene (6 bases). Trimming stripped 4 bases from V and 4 bases from J, with 16 bases between. This CDR3 is built from 15 residues. The germline gives CDR1 MNHNS, CDR2 SASEGT. CDR3 amino acids: CASSVVGGVGYGYTF. The DNA of the CDR3 is TGTGCCAGCAGTGTTGTGGGGGGCGTTGGCTATGGCTACACCTTC.

The V call is TRBV14, the J call TRBJ2-1, with D possibly being TRBD1 (6 bases). Trimming took off 2 bases at V and 12 bases at J, with 20 bases between the two ends. CDR3 size: 15 residues. Looked up from germline, CDR1 is SGHDN and CDR2 is FVKESK. CDR3 in amino acids: CASSQFQGHGVGQFF. Written as DNA, the CDR3 is TGTGCCAGCAGCCAATTCCAGGGACATGGTGTCGGGCAGTTCTTC.

The CDR3 protein is CASSGSAGASPYEQYF. DNA for the CDR3: TGTGCCAGCAGTGGTTCAGCGGGAGCTTCCCCCTACGAGCAGTACTTC. This chain uses TRBV6-1 with TRBJ2-7; 8 bases agree with TRBD2. CDR1 is MNHNS, CDR2 SASEGT, per germline. The trim removed 4 bases at V and 2 bases at J, leaving 10 bases unmatched. This CDR3 region has 16 residues.

The chain links TRBV5-1 to TRBJ1-4; weak D call: TRBD1 (6 bases). This CDR3 comprises 14 residues. Germline-derived CDR1 and CDR2 are SGHRS and YFSETQ. Trimming removed 4 bases at V and 5 bases at J, with 12 bases between. This chain's CDR3 is CASSNGQPNEKLFF. CDR3 DNA sequence: TGCGCCAGCAGCAATGGACAGCCCAATGAAAAACTGTTTTTT.

The chain recombines TRBV5-4 with TRBJ2-3; 14 nucleotides line up with TRBD2. This CDR3 region has 19 residues. Germline V gives CDR1 SGHNT, CDR2 YYREEE (reference sequence). Trimming cost V 5 bases and J 4 bases; bases outside gene matches: 15. The CDR3 DNA reads TGTGCCAGCAGTTGTGGGGTGGGACTAGCGGGAGTAGGCGCAGATACGCAGTATTTT. Encoded protein: CASSCGVGLAGVGADTQYF.

The gene calls are TRBV11-2 and TRBJ2-3; the D is unclear. The germline V gene encodes CDR1 SGHAT and CDR2 FQNNGV. There are 13 residues in the CDR3. Deletions cut 3 bases from V and 1 base from J, with 5 bases between. The CDR3 loop is CASSFGRTDTQYF. In DNA form, the CDR3 reads TGTGCCAGCAGCTTTGGGCGCACAGATACGCAGTATTTT.

The chain recombines TRBV5-8 with TRBJ1-4; 11 bases agree with TRBD1. Trimming cost V 5 bases and J 7 bases; bases outside gene matches: 7. Germline V CDR1 and CDR2: SGHTS, YDEGEE. CDR3 length: 15 amino acids. The CDR3, as DNA: TGTGCCAGCAGTAGCGGACAGGGGGCCTTTGAAAAACTGTTTTTT. Its protein product is CASSSGQGAFEKLFF.

This chain connects TRBV18 to TRBJ1-6; 10 bases match TRBD1. V shed 0 bases, J shed 6 bases, and the junction held 5 bases outside the gene matches. The length of the CDR3 is 17 residues. The germline V gene has CDR1 KGHSH and CDR2 LQKENI. CDR3 protein: CASSPPGQGVFNSPLHF. The DNA of the CDR3 is TGTGCCAGCTCACCACCCGGACAGGGGGTTTTTAATTCACCCCTCCACTTT.

The J gene is TRBJ1-6, the V gene TRBV5-1; 9 bases line up with TRBD1. CDR3 length equals 14 residues. Germline V gives CDR1 SGHRS, CDR2 YFSETQ. Trimming cost V 4 bases and J 10 bases; bases outside gene matches: 6. CDR3 amino acids: CASSRGQGGSPLHF. DNA of the CDR3: TGCGCCAGCAGCCGGGGACAGGGAGGGTCACCCCTCCACTTT.

The V and J genes are TRBV6-1 and TRBJ2-5; 11 bases map to TRBD1. The V gene end was trimmed by 5 bases and the J gene end by 10 bases; junction bases not matched to a gene: 3. The CDR3 has 12 amino acids. CDR1 is MNHNS, CDR2 SASEGT, per germline. The CDR3 DNA follows: TGTGCCAGCAGTCGGACAGGGGGCGACCAGTACTTC. The encoded protein is CASSRTGGDQYF.

V gene TRBV10-3 combines with J gene TRBJ2-4; 14 nucleotides match TRBD2. CDR1 ENHRY and CDR2 SYGVKD come from the germline V gene. This CDR3 is 18 amino acids long. Trimming cost V 6 bases and J 0 bases; bases outside gene matches: 7. CDR3 in DNA: TGTGCCATCAGCGTGACTAGCGGGGGGGACCTAGCCAAAAACATTCAGTACTTC. The encoded protein is CAISVTSGGDLAKNIQYF.

J is TRBJ2-2 and V is TRBV5-1, with TRBD2 as a possible D gene (5 bases). Trimming pared 8 bases from V and 6 bases from J, leaving 17 bases between. The CDR3 has 14 residues. CDR1 and CDR2 from the germline V gene are SGHRS and YFSETQ. CDR3 nucleotides: TGCGCCAGTCGAATGGCGACGGACTCCGGGGAGCTGTTTTTT. Its protein is CASRMATDSGELFF.